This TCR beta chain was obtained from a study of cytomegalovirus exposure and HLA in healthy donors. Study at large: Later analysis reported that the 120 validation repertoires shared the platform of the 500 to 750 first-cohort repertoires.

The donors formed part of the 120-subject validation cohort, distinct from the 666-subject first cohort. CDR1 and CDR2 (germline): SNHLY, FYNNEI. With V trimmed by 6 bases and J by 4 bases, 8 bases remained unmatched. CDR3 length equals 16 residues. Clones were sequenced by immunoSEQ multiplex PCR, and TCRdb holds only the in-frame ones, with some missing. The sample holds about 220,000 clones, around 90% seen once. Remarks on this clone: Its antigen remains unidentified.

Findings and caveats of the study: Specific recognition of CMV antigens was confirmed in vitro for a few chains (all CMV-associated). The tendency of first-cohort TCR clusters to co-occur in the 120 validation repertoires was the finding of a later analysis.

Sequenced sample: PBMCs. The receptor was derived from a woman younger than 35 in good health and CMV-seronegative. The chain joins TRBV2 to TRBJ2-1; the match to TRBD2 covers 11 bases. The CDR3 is CASRYGTSGEYNEQFF. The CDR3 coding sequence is TGTGCCAGCAGGTATGGGACTAGCGGAGAATACAATGAGCAGTTCTTC.